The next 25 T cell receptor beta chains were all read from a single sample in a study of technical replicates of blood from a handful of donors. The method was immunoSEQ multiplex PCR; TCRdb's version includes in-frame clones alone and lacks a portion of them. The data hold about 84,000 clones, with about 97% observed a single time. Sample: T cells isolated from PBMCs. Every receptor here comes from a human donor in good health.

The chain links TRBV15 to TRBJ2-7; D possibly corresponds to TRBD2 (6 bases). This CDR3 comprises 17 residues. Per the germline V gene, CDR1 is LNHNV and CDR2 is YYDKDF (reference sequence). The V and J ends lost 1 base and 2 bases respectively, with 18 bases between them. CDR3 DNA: TGTGCCACCAGCAGAGGCGCCGGCGGGACGACCCCCTACGAGCAGTACTTC. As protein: CATSRGAGGTTPYEQYF.

The CDR3: CAWSVQVSTNEKLFF. The CDR3 bases are TGTGCCTGGAGTGTACAGGTGTCTACTAATGAAAAACTGTTTTTT. The J gene is TRBJ1-4, the V gene TRBV30; a weak D match, TRBD1 (5 bases). Deletions cut 0 bases from V and 2 bases from J, with 10 bases between. CDR1 and CDR2 from the germline V gene are GTSNPN and SVGIG (reference sequence). CDR3 length equals 15 residues.

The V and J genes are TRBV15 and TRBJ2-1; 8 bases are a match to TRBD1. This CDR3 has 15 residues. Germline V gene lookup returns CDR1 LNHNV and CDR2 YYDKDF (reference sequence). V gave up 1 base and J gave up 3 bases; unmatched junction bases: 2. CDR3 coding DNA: TGTGCCACCAGCAGAGCCGGGACAGGCTACAATGAGCAGTTCTTC. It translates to CATSRAGTGYNEQFF.

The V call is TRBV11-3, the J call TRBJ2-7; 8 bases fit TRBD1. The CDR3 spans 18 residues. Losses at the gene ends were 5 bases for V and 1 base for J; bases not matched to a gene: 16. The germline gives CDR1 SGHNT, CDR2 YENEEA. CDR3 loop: CASSPAPLRGQGSYEQYF. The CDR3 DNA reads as TGTGCCAGCAGCCCAGCTCCCCTGAGAGGACAGGGATCCTACGAGCAGTACTTC. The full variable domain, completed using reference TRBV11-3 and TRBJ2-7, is EAGVVQSPRYKIIEKKQPVAFWCNPISGHNTLYWYLQNLGQGPELLIRYENEEAVDDSQLPKDRFSAERLKGVDSTLKIQPAELGDSAVYLCASSPAPLRGQGSYEQYFGPGTRLTVT.

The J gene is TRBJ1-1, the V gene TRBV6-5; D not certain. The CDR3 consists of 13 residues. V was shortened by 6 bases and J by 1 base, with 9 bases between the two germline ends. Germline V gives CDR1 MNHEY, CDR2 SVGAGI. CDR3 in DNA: TGTGCCAGCAGCCCTAGTACGAACACTGAAGCTTTCTTT. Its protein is CASSPSTNTEAFF.

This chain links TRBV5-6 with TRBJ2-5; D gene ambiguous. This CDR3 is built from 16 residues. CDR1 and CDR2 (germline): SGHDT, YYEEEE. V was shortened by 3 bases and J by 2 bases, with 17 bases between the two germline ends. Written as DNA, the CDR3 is TGTGCCAGCAGCTACGATCCTTCCGCGGCTCAAGAGACCCAGTACTTC. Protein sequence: CASSYDPSAAQETQYF.

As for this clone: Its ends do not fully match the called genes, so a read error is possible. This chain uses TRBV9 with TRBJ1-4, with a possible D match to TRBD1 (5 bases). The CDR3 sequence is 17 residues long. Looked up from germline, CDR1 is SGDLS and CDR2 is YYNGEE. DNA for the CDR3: TGTGCCAGCAGCGTACGTCGACAAGTAGGGACTAACGAAAAACTGTTTTTT. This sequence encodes CASSVRRQVGTNEKLFF.

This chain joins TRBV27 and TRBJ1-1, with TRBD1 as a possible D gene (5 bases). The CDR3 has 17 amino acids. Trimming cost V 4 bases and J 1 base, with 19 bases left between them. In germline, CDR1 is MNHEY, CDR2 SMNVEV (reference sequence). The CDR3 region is CASSSTIGHPGNTEAFF. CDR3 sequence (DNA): TGTGCCAGCAGTTCCACTATAGGACACCCCGGGAACACTGAAGCTTTCTTT.

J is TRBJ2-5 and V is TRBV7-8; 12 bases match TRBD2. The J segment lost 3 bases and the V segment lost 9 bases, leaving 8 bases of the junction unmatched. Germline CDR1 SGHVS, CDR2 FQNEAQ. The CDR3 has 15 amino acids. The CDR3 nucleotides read TGTGCCAGTGCTCCAGCTAGCGGGAGGGAAGAGACCCAGTACTTC. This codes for CASAPASGREETQYF.

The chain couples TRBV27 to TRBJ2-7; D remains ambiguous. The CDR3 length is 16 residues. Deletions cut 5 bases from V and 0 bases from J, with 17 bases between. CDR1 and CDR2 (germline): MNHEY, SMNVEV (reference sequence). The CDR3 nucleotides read TGTGCCAGCAGTCCACTCAGACTTGAAACCTCCTACGAGCAGTACTTC. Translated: CASSPLRLETSYEQYF.

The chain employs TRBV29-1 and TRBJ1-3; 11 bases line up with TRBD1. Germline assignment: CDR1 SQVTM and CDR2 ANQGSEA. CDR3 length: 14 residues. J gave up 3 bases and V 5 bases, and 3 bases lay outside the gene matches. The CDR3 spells CSVTDRGLGNTIYF. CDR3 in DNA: TGCAGCGTTACGGACAGGGGGCTTGGAAACACCATATATTTT.

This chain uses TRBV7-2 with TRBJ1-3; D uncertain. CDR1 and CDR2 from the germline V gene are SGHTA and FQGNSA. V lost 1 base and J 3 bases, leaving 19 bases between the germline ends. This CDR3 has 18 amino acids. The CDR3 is CASSLGAAGTAGGNTIYF. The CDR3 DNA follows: TGTGCCAGCAGCTTAGGGGCAGCCGGAACGGCAGGTGGAAACACCATATATTTT.

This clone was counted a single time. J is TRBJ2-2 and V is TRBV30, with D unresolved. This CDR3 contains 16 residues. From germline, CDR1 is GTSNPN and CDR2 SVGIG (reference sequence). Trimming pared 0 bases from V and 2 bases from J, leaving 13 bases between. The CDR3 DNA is TGTGCCTGGAGTGTATTTTTACAGAGTAACACCGGGGAGCTGTTTTTT. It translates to CAWSVFLQSNTGELFF.

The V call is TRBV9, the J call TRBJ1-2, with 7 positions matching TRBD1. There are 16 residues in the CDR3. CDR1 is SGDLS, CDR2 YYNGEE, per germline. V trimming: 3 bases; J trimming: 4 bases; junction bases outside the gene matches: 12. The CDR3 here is CASSADRDRALYGYTF. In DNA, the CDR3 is TGTGCCAGCAGCGCCGACCGGGACAGAGCCCTCTATGGCTACACCTTC.

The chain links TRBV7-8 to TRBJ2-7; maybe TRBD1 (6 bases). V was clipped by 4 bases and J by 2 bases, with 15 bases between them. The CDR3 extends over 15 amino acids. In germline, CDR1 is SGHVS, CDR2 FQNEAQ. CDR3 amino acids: CASSSHYRVPYEQYF. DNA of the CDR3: TGTGCCAGCAGCTCACATTACAGGGTCCCCTACGAGCAGTACTTC. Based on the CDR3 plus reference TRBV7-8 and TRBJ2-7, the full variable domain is GAGVSQSPRYKVAKRGQDVALRCDPISGHVSLFWYQQALGQGPEFLTYFQNEAQLDKSGLPSDRFFAERPEGSVSTLKIQRTQQEDSAVYLCASSSHYRVPYEQYFGPGTRLTVT.

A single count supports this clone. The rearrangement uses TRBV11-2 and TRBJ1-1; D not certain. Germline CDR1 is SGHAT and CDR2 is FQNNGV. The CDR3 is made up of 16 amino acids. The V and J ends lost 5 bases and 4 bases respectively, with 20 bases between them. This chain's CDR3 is CASSPPFGNEGTEAFF. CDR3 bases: TGTGCCAGCAGCCCCCCTTTCGGGAACGAGGGCACTGAAGCTTTCTTT.

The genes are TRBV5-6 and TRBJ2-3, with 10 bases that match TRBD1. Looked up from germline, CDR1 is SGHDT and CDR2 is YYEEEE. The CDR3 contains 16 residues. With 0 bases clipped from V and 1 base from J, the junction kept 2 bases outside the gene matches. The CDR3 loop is CASSLVGTGGTDTQYF. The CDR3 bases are TGTGCCAGCAGCTTGGTTGGGACAGGGGGCACAGATACGCAGTATTTT.

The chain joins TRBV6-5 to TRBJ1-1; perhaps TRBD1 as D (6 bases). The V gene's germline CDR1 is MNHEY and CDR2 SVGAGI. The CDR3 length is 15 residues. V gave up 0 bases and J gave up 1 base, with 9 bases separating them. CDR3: CASSYSGTQNTEAFF. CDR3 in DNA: TGTGCCAGCAGTTACTCCGGGACACAGAACACTGAAGCTTTCTTT.

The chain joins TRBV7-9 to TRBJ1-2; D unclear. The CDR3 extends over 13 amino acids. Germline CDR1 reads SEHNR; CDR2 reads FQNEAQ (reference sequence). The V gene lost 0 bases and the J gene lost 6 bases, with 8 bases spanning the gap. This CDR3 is CASSLAAGNGYTF. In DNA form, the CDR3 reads TGTGCCAGCAGCTTAGCTGCCGGGAATGGCTACACCTTC.

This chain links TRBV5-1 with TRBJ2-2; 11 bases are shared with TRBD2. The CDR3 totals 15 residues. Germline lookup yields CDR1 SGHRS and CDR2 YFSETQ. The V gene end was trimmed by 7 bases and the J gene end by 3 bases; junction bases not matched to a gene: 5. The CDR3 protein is CASGSLAGDTGELFF. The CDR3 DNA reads TGCGCCAGCGGGTCACTAGCGGGGGACACCGGGGAGCTGTTTTTT. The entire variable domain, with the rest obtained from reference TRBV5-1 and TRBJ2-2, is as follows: KAGVTQTPRYLIKTRGQQVTLSCSPISGHRSVSWYQQTPGQGLQFLFEYFSETQRNKGNFPGRFSGRQFSNSRSEMNVSTLELGDSALYLCASGSLAGDTGELFFGEGSRLTVL.

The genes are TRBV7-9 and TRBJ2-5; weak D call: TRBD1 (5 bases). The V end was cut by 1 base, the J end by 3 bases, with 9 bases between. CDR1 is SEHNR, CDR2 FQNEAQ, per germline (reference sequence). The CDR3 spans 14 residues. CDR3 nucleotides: TGTGCCAGCAGCTTAGTAGCAGGGAAAGAGACCCAGTACTTC. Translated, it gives CASSLVAGKETQYF.

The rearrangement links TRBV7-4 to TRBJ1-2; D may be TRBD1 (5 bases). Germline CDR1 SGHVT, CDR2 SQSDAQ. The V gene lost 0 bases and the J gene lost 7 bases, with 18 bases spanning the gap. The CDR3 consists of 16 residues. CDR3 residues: CASSLAAGFLLCGYTF. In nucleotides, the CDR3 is TGTGCCAGCAGCTTAGCTGCAGGGTTTCTACTATGTGGCTACACCTTC.

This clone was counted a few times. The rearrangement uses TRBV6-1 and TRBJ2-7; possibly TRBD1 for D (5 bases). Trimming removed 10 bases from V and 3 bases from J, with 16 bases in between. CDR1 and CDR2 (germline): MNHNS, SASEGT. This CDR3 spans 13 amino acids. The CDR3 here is CAIKIRVSYEQYF. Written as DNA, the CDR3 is TGTGCCATCAAGATCAGGGTAAGCTACGAGCAGTACTTC.

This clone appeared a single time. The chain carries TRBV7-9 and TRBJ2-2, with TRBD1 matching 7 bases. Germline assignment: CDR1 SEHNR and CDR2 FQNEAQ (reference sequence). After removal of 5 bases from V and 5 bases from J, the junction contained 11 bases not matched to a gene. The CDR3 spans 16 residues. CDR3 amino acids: CASSPGGRLLTGELFF. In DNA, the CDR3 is TGTGCCAGCAGCCCAGGGGGTCGACTACTAACCGGGGAGCTGTTTTTT.

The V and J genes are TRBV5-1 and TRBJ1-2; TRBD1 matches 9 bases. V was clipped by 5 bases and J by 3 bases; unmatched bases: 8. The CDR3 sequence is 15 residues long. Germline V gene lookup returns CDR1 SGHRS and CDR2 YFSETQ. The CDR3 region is CASRVGDREHYGYTF. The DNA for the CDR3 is TGCGCCAGCAGAGTAGGGGACAGGGAACACTATGGCTACACCTTC. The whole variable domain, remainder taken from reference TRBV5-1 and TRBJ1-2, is KAGVTQTPRYLIKTRGQQVTLSCSPISGHRSVSWYQQTPGQGLQFLFEYFSETQRNKGNFPGRFSGRQFSNSRSEMNVSTLELGDSALYLCASRVGDREHYGYTFGSGTRLTVV.